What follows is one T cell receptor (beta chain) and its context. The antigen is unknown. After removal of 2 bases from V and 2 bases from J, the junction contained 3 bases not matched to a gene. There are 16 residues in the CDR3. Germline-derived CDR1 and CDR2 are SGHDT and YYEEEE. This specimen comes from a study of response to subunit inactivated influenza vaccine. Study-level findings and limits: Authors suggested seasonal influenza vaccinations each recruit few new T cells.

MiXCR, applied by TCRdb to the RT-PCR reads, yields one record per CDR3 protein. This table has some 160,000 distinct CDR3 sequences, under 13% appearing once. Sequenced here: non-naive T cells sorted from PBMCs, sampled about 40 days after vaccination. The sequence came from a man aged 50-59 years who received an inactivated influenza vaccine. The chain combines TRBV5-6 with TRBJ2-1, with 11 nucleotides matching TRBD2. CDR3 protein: CASSFLTSGTYNEQFF. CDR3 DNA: TGTGCCAGCAGCTTTTTGACTAGCGGGACCTACAATGAGCAGTTCTTC.